The source of this T cell receptor (beta chain) is a study of cytomegalovirus exposure and HLA in healthy donors. This CDR3 contains 12 residues. The V segment lost 6 bases and the J segment 7 bases; nucleotides outside the gene matches: 3. CDR1 is MNHNS and CDR2 is SASEGT in the germline V gene. The sample holds a few counts of this clone. The PCR made use of 60 Vbeta and 13 Jbeta primers. Method: immunoSEQ multiplex PCR; TCRdb's copy keeps in-frame clones and lacks some. In the table there are 91,000 or so clones, approximately 80% of which are singletons. Sequencing used PBMCs. This chain joins TRBV6-1 and TRBJ1-5; 7 bases are a match to TRBD1. The sequence came from a man under 40 in good health and CMV-seropositive. The CDR3 loop is CASRRGQQPQHF. The DNA for the CDR3 is TGTGCCAGCAGAAGGGGGCAGCAGCCCCAGCATTTT.